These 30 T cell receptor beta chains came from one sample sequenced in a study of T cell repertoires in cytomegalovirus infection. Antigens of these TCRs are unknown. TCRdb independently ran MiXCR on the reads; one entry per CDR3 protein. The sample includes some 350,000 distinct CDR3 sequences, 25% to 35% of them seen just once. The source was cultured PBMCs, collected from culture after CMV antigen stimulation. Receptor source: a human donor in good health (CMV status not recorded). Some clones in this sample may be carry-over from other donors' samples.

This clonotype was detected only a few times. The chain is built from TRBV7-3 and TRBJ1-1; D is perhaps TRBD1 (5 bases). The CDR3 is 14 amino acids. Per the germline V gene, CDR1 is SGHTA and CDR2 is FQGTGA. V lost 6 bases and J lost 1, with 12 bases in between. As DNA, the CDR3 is TGTGCCAGCAGTCCGACAGCTTGGAACACTGAAGCTTTCTTT. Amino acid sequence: CASSPTAWNTEAFF. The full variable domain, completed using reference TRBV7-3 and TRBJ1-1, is GAGVSQTPSNKVTEKGKYVELRCDPISGHTALYWYRQSLGQGPEFLIYFQGTGAADDSGLPNDRFFAVRPEGSVSTLKIQRTERGDSAVYLCASSPTAWNTEAFFGQGTRLTVV.

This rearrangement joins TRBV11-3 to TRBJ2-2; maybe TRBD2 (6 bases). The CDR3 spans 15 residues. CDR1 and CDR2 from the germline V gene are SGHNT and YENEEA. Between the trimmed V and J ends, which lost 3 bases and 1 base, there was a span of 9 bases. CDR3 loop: CASSLMGGNTGELFF. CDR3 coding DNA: TGTGCCAGCAGCTTGATGGGGGGGAACACCGGGGAGCTGTTTTTT.

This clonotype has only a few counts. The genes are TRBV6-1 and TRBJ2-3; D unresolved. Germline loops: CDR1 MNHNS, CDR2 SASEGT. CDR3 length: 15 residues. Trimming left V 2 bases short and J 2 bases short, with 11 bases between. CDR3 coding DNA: TGTGCCAGCAGTGAAACTTGGGCAGACACAGATACGCAGTATTTT. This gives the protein CASSETWADTDTQYF.

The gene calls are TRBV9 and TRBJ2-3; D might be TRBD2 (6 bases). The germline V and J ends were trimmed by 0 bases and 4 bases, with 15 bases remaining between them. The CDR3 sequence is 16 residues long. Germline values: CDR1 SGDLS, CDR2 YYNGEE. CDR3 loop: CASSVASSTGADTQYF. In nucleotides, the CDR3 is TGTGCCAGCAGCGTAGCGAGTTCTACGGGGGCAGATACGCAGTATTTT.

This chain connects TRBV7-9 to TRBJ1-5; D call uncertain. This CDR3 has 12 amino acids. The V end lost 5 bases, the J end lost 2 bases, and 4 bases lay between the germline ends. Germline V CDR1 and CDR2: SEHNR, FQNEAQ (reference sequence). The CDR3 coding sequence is TGTGCCAGCAGCCTATGCAATCAGCCCCAGCATTTT. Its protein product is CASSLCNQPQHF.

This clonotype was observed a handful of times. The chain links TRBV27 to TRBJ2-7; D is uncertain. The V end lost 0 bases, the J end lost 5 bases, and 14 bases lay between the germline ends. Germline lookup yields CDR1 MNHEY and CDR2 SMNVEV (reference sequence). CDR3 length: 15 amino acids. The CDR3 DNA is TGTGCCAGCAGTTTATCGGTTCGCGATAGGAACGAGCAGTACTTC. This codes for CASSLSVRDRNEQYF.

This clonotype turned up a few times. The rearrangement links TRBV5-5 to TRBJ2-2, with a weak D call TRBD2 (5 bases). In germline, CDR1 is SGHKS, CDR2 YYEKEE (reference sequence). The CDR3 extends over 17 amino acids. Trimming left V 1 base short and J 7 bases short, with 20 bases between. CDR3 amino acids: CASSLSGVRAGGGELFF. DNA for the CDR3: TGTGCCAGCAGCTTGAGCGGCGTGCGGGCAGGCGGCGGGGAGCTGTTTTTT.

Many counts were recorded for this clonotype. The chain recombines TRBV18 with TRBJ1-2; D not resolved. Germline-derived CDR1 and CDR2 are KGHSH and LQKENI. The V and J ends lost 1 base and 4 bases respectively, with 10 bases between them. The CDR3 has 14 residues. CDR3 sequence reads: CASSPLVSGYGYTF. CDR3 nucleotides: TGTGCCAGCTCACCACTAGTTTCTGGCTATGGCTACACCTTC.

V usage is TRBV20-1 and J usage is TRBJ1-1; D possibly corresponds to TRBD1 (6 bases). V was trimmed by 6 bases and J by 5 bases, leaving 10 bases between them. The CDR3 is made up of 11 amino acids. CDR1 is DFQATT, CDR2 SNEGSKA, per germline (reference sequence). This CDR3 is CSAPTGTEAFF. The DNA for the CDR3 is TGCAGTGCACCGACAGGTACTGAAGCTTTCTTT.

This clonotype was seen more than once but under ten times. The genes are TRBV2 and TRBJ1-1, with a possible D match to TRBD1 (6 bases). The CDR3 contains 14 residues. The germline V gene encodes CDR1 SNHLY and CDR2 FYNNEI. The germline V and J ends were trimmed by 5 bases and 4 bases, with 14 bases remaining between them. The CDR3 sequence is CASSLGHRATEAFF. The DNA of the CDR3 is TGTGCCAGCAGTCTGGGACACCGGGCCACTGAAGCTTTCTTT.

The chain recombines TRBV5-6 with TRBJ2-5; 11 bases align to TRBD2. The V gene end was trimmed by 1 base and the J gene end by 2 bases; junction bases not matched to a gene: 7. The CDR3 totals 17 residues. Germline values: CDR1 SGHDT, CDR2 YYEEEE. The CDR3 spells CASSLLLAGAGQETQYF. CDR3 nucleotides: TGTGCCAGCAGCTTGTTACTAGCGGGGGCCGGGCAAGAGACCCAGTACTTC.

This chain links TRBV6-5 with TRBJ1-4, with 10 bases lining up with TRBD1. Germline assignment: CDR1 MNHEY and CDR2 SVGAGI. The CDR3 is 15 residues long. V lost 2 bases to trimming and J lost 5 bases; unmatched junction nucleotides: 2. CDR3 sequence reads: CASSYPGQGNEKLFF. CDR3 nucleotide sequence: TGTGCCAGCAGTTACCCGGGACAGGGGAATGAAAAACTGTTTTTT.

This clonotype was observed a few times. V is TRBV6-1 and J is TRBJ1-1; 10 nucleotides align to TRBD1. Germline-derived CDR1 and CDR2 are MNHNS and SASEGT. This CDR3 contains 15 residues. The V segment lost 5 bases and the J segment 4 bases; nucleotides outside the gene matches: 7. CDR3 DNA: TGTGCCAGCAGTAAGACAGGGGGCGCGAGCACTGAAGCTTTCTTT. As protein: CASSKTGGASTEAFF.

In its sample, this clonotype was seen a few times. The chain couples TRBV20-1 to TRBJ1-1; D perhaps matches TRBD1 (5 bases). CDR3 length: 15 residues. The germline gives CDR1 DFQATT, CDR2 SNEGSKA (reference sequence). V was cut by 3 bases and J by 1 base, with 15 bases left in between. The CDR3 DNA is TGCAGTGCTAGGGCCCCGGGGCGAGCGAACACTGAAGCTTTCTTT. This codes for CSARAPGRANTEAFF.

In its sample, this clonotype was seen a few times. CDR3 nucleotides: TGTGCCAGCGGGGCGGACCCCTTAAGGGGTGAGCAGTTCTTC. Translation gives CASGADPLRGEQFF. The rearrangement uses TRBV2 and TRBJ2-1; weak D call: TRBD1 (5 bases). The CDR3 loop spans 14 amino acids. Germline values: CDR1 SNHLY, CDR2 FYNNEI. V was trimmed by 8 bases and J by 9 bases, leaving 20 bases between them.

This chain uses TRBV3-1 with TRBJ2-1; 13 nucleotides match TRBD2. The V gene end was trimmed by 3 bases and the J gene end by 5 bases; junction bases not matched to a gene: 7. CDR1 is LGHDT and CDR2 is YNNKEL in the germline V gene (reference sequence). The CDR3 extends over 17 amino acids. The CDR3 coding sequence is TGTGCCAGCAGCCATCACGGACTAGCGGGAGCCCACAATGAGCAGTTCTTC. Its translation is CASSHHGLAGAHNEQFF.

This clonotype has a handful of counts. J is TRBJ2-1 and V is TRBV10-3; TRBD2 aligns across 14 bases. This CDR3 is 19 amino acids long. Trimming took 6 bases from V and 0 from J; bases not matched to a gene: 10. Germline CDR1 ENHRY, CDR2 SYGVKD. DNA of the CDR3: TGTGCCATCAGATTCGGACTAGCGGGAGGAATTGACTCCTACAATGAGCAGTTCTTC. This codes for CAIRFGLAGGIDSYNEQFF.

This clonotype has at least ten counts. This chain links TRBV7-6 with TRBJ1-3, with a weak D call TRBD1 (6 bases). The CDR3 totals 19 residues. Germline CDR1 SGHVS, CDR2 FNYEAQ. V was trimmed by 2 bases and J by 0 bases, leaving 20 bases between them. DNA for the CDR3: TGTGCCAGCAGCTTACCCCGGGACATCCCCATGAGCTCTGGAAACACCATATATTTT. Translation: CASSLPRDIPMSSGNTIYF.

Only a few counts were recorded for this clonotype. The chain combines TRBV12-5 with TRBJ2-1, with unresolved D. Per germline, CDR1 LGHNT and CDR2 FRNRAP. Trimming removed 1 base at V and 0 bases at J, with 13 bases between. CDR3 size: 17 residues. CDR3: CASGLDSRRSSYNEQFF. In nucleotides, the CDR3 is TGTGCTAGTGGTTTGGACTCCAGGCGGAGCTCCTACAATGAGCAGTTCTTC. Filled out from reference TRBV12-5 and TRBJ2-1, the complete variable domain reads DARVTQTPRHKVTEMGQEVTMRCQPILGHNTVFWYRQTMMQGLELLAYFRNRAPLDDSGMPKDRFSAEMPDATLATLKIQPSEPRDSAVYFCASGLDSRRSSYNEQFFGPGTRLTVL.

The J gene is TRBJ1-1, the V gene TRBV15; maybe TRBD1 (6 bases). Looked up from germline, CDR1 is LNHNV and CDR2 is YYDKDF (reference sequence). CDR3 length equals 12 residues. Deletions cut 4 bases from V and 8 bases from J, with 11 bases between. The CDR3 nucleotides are TGTGCCACCAGCAAACAGGGTACCGAAGCTTTCTTT. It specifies CATSKQGTEAFF.

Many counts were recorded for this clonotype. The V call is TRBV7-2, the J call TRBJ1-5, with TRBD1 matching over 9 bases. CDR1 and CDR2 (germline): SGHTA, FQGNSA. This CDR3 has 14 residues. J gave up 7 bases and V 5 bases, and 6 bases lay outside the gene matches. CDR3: CASSIQGAGQPQHF. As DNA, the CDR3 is TGTGCCAGCAGCATACAGGGGGCGGGGCAGCCCCAGCATTTT.

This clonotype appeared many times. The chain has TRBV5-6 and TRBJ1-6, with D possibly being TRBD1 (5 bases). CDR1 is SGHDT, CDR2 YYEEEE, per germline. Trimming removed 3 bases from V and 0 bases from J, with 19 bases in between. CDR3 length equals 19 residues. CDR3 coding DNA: TGTGCCAGCAGCTCGGGTTACGGGACCGCCAGCTCCTATAATTCACCCCTCCACTTT. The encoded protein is CASSSGYGTASSYNSPLHF.

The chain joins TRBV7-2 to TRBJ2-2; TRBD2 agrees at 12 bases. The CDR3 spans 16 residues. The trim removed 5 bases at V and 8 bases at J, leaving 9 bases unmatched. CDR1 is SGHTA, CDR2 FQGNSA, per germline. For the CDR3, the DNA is TGTGCCAGCAGCCAAACACCCGGACTAGCGGGAGGGGAGCTGTTTTTT. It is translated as CASSQTPGLAGGELFF.

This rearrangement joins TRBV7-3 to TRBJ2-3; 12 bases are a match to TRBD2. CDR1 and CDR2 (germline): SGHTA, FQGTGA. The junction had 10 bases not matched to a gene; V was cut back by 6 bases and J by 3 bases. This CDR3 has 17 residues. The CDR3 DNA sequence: TGTGCCAGCAGTCCGGCTAGCGGGAGGGCCTGGACAGATACGCAGTATTTT. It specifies CASSPASGRAWTDTQYF. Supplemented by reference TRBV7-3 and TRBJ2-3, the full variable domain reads GAGVSQTPSNKVTEKGKYVELRCDPISGHTALYWYRQSLGQGPEFLIYFQGTGAADDSGLPNDRFFAVRPEGSVSTLKIQRTERGDSAVYLCASSPASGRAWTDTQYFGPGTRLTVL.

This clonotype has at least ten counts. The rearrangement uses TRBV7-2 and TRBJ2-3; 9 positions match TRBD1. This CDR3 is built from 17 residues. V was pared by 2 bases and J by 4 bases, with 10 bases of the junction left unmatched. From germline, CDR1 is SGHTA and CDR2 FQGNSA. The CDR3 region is CASSLQTGGGVPDTQYF. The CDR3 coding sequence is TGTGCCAGCAGCTTACAAACAGGGGGCGGCGTCCCAGATACGCAGTATTTT.

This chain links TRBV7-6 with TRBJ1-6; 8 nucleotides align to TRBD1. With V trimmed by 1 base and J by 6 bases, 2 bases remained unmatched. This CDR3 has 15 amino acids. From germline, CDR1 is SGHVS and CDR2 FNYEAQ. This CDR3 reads CASSLEQGVNSPLHF. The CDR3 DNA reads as TGTGCCAGCAGCTTAGAACAGGGGGTTAATTCACCCCTCCACTTT.

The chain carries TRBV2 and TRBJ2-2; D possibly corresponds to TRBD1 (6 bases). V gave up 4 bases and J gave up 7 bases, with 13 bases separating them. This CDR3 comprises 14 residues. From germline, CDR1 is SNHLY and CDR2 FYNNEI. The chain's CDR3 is CASSGQGKIGELFF. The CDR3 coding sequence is TGTGCCAGCAGTGGGCAGGGGAAGATCGGGGAGCTGTTTTTT.

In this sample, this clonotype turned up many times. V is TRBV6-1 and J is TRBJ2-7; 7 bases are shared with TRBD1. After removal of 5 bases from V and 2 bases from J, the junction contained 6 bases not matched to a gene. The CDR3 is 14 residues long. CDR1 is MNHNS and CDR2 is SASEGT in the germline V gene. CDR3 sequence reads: CASSPYRGTYEQYF. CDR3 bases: TGTGCCAGCAGTCCCTACAGGGGAACCTACGAGCAGTACTTC.

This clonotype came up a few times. This CDR3 reads CASSLALSGNTIYF. CDR3 bases: TGTGCCAGCAGCTTAGCCCTCTCTGGAAACACCATATATTTT. The V call is TRBV7-2, the J call TRBJ1-3; D gene unclear. V was clipped by 0 bases and J by 0 bases, with 3 bases between them. The CDR3 has 14 amino acids. Germline CDR1 reads SGHTA; CDR2 reads FQGNSA. Supplemented by reference TRBV7-2 and TRBJ1-3, the full variable domain reads GAGVSQSPSNKVTEKGKDVELRCDPISGHTALYWYRQSLGQGLEFLIYFQGNSAPDKSGLPSDRFSAERTGGSVSTLTIQRTQQEDSAVYLCASSLALSGNTIYFGEGSWLTVV.

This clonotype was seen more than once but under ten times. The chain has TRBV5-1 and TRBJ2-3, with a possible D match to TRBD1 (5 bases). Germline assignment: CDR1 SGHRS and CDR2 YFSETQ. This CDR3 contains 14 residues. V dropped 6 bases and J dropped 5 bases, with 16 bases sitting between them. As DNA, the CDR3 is TGCGCCAGCACCTCTGGGCAGGGAAGAGATACGCAGTATTTT. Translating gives CASTSGQGRDTQYF.